This T cell receptor beta chain was sequenced for a study of T cells expressing NK-cell markers. Study context: According to the study, TCR beta repertoires originated from sorted CD3+CD56+NKG2C+, CD3+CD56+NKG2C- and CD3+CD56-NKG2C+ T cells.

As concerns this clonotype: Its antigen is not known.

The CDR3 sequence is 12 residues long. Germline V gene lookup returns CDR1 SGHTA and CDR2 FQGNSA. No DNA is given; TCRdb re-called the 5' RACE reads and lists each CDR3 protein once. This table holds 250,000 or so distinct CDR3 sequences. Overall study results and limits: Several donors likewise had their CD3+CD56-NKG2C+ fraction led by these clonotypes. NKG2C+ dominant clonotype frequencies in 6 or 7 donors were roughly 1.0-7.0% of CD8+ T cells.

The V and J genes are TRBV7-2 and TRBJ2-7. Sample: blood T cells: a sorted CD56 or NKG2C T cell subset, CD4+ or CD8+ T cells, or bulk PBMC T cells (not recorded which). This TCR was recovered from a woman between 18 and 70 years old in good health. The CDR3 loop is CASSVYPYEQYF.